These 9 T cell receptor beta chains came from one sample sequenced in a study of blood T cell repertoires in COVID-19. Profiling relied on immunoSEQ multiplex PCR, and the TCRdb table lists in-frame clones only, not all of them. The sample includes fewer than 250,000 clones, roughly 85% of them seen just once. The sequenced sample was PBMCs or T cells enriched from blood (not recorded which). The receptors were sampled from a man under 40 who had recovered from COVID-19.

This chain uses TRBV6-4 with TRBJ2-7, with 9 bases aligning to TRBD1. The CDR3 is 18 residues long. Unmatched junction bases numbered 19, after V lost 9 bases and J lost 1 base. CDR1 is MRHNA, CDR2 SNTAGT, per germline. The CDR3 loop reads CARLWYKDRGKVSYEQYF. The CDR3 nucleotides read TGTGCCAGGCTGTGGTATAAGGACAGGGGTAAAGTATCCTACGAGCAGTACTTC.

This chain links TRBV13 with TRBJ2-7; no clear D gene. CDR1 is PRHDT, CDR2 FYEKMQ, per germline (reference sequence). V dropped 5 bases and J dropped 7 bases, with 12 bases sitting between them. The CDR3 length is 12 residues. The DNA of the CDR3 is TGTGCCAGCAGCCTCCTAGGCCGGGAGCAGTACTTC. Amino acid sequence: CASSLLGREQYF.

This clone was detected a few times. This rearrangement joins TRBV28 to TRBJ2-7; D might be TRBD1 (6 bases). The CDR3 spans 15 residues. Germline lookup yields CDR1 MDHEN and CDR2 SYDVKM. The V end was cut by 6 bases, the J end by 2 bases, with 17 bases between. In nucleotides, the CDR3 is TGTGCCAGCAGGACCTACCGGGACAAACCCTACGAGCAGTACTTC. It codes for CASRTYRDKPYEQYF.

The rearrangement joins TRBV5-4 to TRBJ2-2; D gene unclear. From germline, CDR1 is SGHNT and CDR2 YYREEE (reference sequence). V lost 3 bases and J lost 5, with 8 bases in between. The CDR3 consists of 13 residues. The CDR3 nucleotides are TGTGCCAGCAGCTCGAAGGAGACCGGGGAGCTGTTTTTT. It codes for CASSSKETGELFF.

The chain is built from TRBV27 and TRBJ1-5; tentatively, D is TRBD1 (5 bases). Germline CDR1 and CDR2: MNHEY and SMNVEV (reference sequence). The CDR3 contains 13 residues. The germline V and J ends were trimmed by 3 bases and 4 bases, with 7 bases remaining between them. The CDR3 coding sequence is TGTGCCAGCAGTTTGAAGGGGAATCAGCCCCAGCATTTT. Translation: CASSLKGNQPQHF.

The V gene is TRBV28, the J gene TRBJ1-5, with D tentatively TRBD1 (5 bases). Trimming shortened V by 10 bases and J by 1 base, and 14 bases separated the two germline ends. This CDR3 contains 14 residues. Germline CDR1 MDHEN, CDR2 SYDVKM. The CDR3 coding sequence is TGTGCCACCTCGGCCGGGGGAAGCAATCAGCCCCAGCATTTT. Translating gives CATSAGGSNQPQHF.

The V gene is TRBV7-2, the J gene TRBJ1-5, with D tentatively TRBD1 (5 bases). The CDR3 is 15 residues long. The germline gives CDR1 SGHTA, CDR2 FQGNSA. V was trimmed by 0 bases and J by 3 bases, leaving 9 bases between them. The CDR3 DNA is TGTGCCAGCAGCTTAGCGCAGGGAAACAATCAGCCCCAGCATTTT. Protein sequence: CASSLAQGNNQPQHF.

This chain joins TRBV5-4 and TRBJ2-7; TRBD1 matches at 10 bases. This CDR3 region has 14 residues. Trimming at V came to 3 bases and at J to 3 bases, leaving 3 bases not matched to a gene. In germline, CDR1 is SGHNT, CDR2 YYREEE (reference sequence). The CDR3 here is CASSYRDRGYEQYF. Here the CDR3 DNA reads TGTGCCAGCAGCTACCGGGACAGGGGCTACGAGCAGTACTTC.

This clone has a single count. The chain has TRBV6-5 and TRBJ2-7; 8 bases align to TRBD1. The V gene's germline CDR1 is MNHEY and CDR2 SVGAGI. The CDR3 consists of 14 residues. J gave up 5 bases and V 5 bases, and 8 bases lay outside the gene matches. The CDR3 loop reads CASSRTGSSNEQYF. In DNA, the CDR3 is TGTGCCAGCAGTCGGACAGGGAGCTCTAACGAGCAGTACTTC.